These 7 T cell receptor beta chains were sequenced from one sample in a study of CXCR3-negative and CXCR3-positive naive CD8 T cells. Study outcomes and limitations: When CXCR3-positive naive cells were set against CXCR3-negative naive cells, the former had more hydrophobic TRB CDR3s.

The antigens for these receptors are not known. The authors made the TRB cDNA libraries by 5' RACE using UMI labels. TCRdb derives one entry per CDR3 protein from the 5' RACE reads, leaving out DNA. The sample table sets out approximately 88,000 distinct CDR3 sequences. Sequenced sample: naive CXCR3+ CD8+ T cells from blood. Subset meaning: CD45RO-CCR7+CD27+CD95- naive CD8+ T cells expressing CXCR3 (TNR3+). These TCRs come from a human donor in good health. Some clones in this sample may be carry-over from other donors' samples.

The J gene is TRBJ2-1, the V gene TRBV6-2 or TRBV6-3; the D call of TRBD2 rests on TCRdb alone, since no DNA is present to check it. CDR1 and CDR2 from the germline V gene are MNHEY and SVGEGT. The CDR3 consists of 15 residues. The CDR3 spells CASSYWDLISNEQFF.

The chain uses TRBV29-1 and TRBJ2-7; TCRdb lists TRBD2, though no DNA is available to test this call. The CDR3 loop spans 16 amino acids. Per germline, CDR1 SQVTM and CDR2 ANQGSEA. The CDR3: CSVEGESEGLSYEQYF.

Here the CDR3 reads CATSAPLAGATDTQYF. This chain links TRBV15 with TRBJ2-3; TCRdb indicates TRBD2, and absent DNA this call remains unverified. From germline, CDR1 is LNHNV and CDR2 YYDKDF (reference sequence). This CDR3 comprises 16 residues.

The V gene is TRBV28, the J gene TRBJ2-5. Germline loops: CDR1 MDHEN, CDR2 SYDVKM. The CDR3 contains 16 residues. The CDR3 reads CASSTPSATGQETQYF.

This chain joins TRBV15 and TRBJ1-1. CDR1 and CDR2 (germline): LNHNV, YYDKDF (reference sequence). The CDR3 sequence is 15 residues long. The CDR3 loop reads CATSRGVGINTEAFF.

This chain connects TRBV6-5 to TRBJ2-3; TCRdb lists TRBD2, though no DNA is available to test this call. The length of the CDR3 is 15 residues. The germline gives CDR1 MNHEY, CDR2 SVGAGI. The CDR3 is CASSEGLADTDTQHF.

The chain carries TRBV28 and TRBJ2-3; TCRdb indicates TRBD1, and absent DNA this call remains unverified. Germline CDR1 reads MDHEN; CDR2 reads SYDVKM. The CDR3 loop spans 15 amino acids. This CDR3 reads CASSLSVGRGDTQYF.